The 3 T cell receptor beta chains reported below all come from one sample, sequenced in a study of cytomegalovirus exposure and HLA in healthy donors. This PCR relied on a set of 60 Vbeta primers and 13 Jbeta primers. The repertoire was sequenced with immunoSEQ multiplex PCR; TCRdb's copy has only in-frame clones and lacks some. The table shows 90,000 to 140,000 clones, with roughly 13% occurring only once. Sequencing was performed on PBMCs. The receptors were sampled from a man in his forties in good health and CMV-seropositive.

This clone turned up a few times. This chain links TRBV5-1 with TRBJ2-7; TRBD2 might be the D (5 bases). V lost 1 base, J lost 3 bases, and 17 bases lay in between. The CDR3 length is 16 residues. In germline, CDR1 is SGHRS, CDR2 YFSETQ. The CDR3 DNA sequence: TGCGCCAGCAGCTTGACCCCCGGGGTAGGGAGCTACGAGCAGTACTTC. Translated, it gives CASSLTPGVGSYEQYF.

This clone was counted only a few times. The chain recombines TRBV11-2 with TRBJ2-2; weak D call: TRBD2 (5 bases). The germline V gene has CDR1 SGHAT and CDR2 FQNNGV. The ends were cut back, 0 bases at V and 7 bases at J, with 15 bases in the middle. The CDR3 consists of 16 residues. This CDR3 is CASSLDHRPRGGELFF. CDR3 nucleotide sequence: TGTGCCAGCAGCTTAGATCATCGACCCCGGGGCGGGGAGCTGTTTTTT.

The J gene is TRBJ2-7, the V gene TRBV5-1, with a weak D call TRBD1 (6 bases). Germline lookup yields CDR1 SGHRS and CDR2 YFSETQ. CDR3 length equals 16 residues. Deletions cut 0 bases from V and 6 bases from J, with 19 bases between. The CDR3 loop reads CASSLVSPTGTAEQYF. The CDR3 DNA follows: TGCGCCAGCAGCTTGGTTTCCCCCACAGGGACCGCCGAGCAGTACTTC.